There are a few counts of the clone carrying this TCR beta chain. The sample is drawn from a study of T cell repertoires in cytomegalovirus infection. One entry per CDR3 protein results from TCRdb running MiXCR on the reads. The sample has a few hundred thousand distinct CDR3 sequences, 9% to 9.5% seen once. V lost 10 bases and J 4 bases, leaving 13 bases between the germline ends. Germline CDR1 is SGHTA and CDR2 is FQGNSA. CDR3 size: 13 residues. This chain links TRBV7-2 with TRBJ1-4, with D hard to call. The source of this sequence is a human donor in good health (CMV status not recorded). Some clones in this sample may be carry-over from other donors' samples. The sample comprised PBMCs. The CDR3 region is CAIRRRRNEKLFF. The CDR3 DNA sequence: TGTGCCATTAGACGGAGACGTAATGAAAAACTGTTTTTT.